This is a list of T cell receptor beta chains from one sample in a study of blood T cell repertoires in COVID-19. Method: immunoSEQ multiplex PCR; TCRdb's copy keeps in-frame clones and lacks some. Of more than 85,000 clones in the sample, 84% were seen once. Sequencing was done on a sample of peripheral blood. Receptors originate from a woman aged 45-60 years with acute or convalescent COVID-19. The CDR3 runs from the conserved cysteine through the conserved F or W. Fields, in order: D gene, J gene, clone size, V gene, CDR3 protein, CDR3 DNA. A D gene is named only where the DNA matches it firmly. Part of the rows lack a size; the others show once, few, many or a class for expanded clones.

>NA|TRBJ1-2|few|TRBV19
CASSIGQDYYGYTF
TGTGCCAGTAGTATTGGCCAGGACTACTATGGCTACACCTTC
>TRBD2|TRBJ2-5|NA|TRBV29-1
CSVQLAEETQYF
TGCAGCGTGCAACTAGCGGAAGAGACCCAGTACTTC
>TRBD1|TRBJ1-2|NA|TRBV3-1/TRBV3-2
CASSHTDRGPPTF
TGTGCCAGCAGCCACACGGACAGGGGGCCTCCCACCTTC
>TRBD1|TRBJ1-2|NA|TRBV2
CASSETGLDGYTF
TGTGCCAGCAGTGAGACAGGGTTGGATGGCTACACCTTC
>TRBD2|TRBJ2-3|NA|TRBV20-1
CSASGGGELGTDTQYF
TGCAGTGCTAGTGGCGGGGGAGAGTTGGGCACAGATACGCAGTATTTT
>NA|TRBJ2-2|NA|TRBV6-5
CASSPVNTGELFF
TGTGCCAGCAGCCCAGTAAACACCGGGGAGCTGTTTTTT
>NA|TRBJ2-3|NA|TRBV2
CASSGRGVGTQYF
TGTGCCAGCAGCGGCAGGGGGGTGGGTACGCAGTATTTT
>NA|TRBJ1-3|NA|TRBV5-1
CASSPLSPGSGNTIYF
TGCGCCAGCAGCCCTTTGAGTCCGGGCTCTGGAAACACCATATATTTT
>TRBD1|TRBJ1-4|NA|TRBV6-5
CASVPGQDEKLFF
TGTGCCAGCGTCCCGGGACAGGATGAAAAACTGTTTTTT
>NA|TRBJ2-3|NA|TRBV5-1
CASSPGASSTDTQYF
TGCGCCAGCAGCCCAGGGGCTAGCAGCACAGATACGCAGTATTTT
>TRBD2|TRBJ2-1|NA|TRBV3-1/TRBV3-2
CASSSWTSGGPWDEQFF
TGTGCCAGCTCCTCCTGGACTAGCGGGGGGCCATGGGATGAGCAGTTCTTC
>NA|TRBJ1-1|NA|TRBV11-2
CASSLTGPTEAFF
TGTGCCAGCAGCTTAACAGGGCCCACTGAAGCTTTCTTT
>TRBD2|TRBJ2-1|NA|TRBV11-2
CASSRRGGEQFF
TGTGCCAGCAGTCGCCGGGGGGGTGAGCAGTTCTTC
>NA|TRBJ2-1|NA|TRBV7-2
CASSLGGGLSYNEQFF
TGTGCCAGCAGCTTAGGGGGGGGCCTCTCCTACAATGAGCAGTTCTTC
>NA|TRBJ1-4|NA|TRBV9
CASSVPSSGKKLFF
TGTGCCAGCAGCGTACCATCCTCAGGGAAAAAACTGTTTTTT
>NA|TRBJ2-3|NA|TRBV2
CASSKRGTSTDTQYF
TGTGCCAGCAGCAAAAGGGGGACAAGCACAGATACGCAGTATTTT
>NA|TRBJ1-4|NA|TRBV7-9
CASSLGGGPYEKLFF
TGTGCCAGCAGCTTGGGAGGGGGACCCTATGAAAAACTGTTTTTT
>NA|TRBJ2-3|NA|TRBV7-3
CASSLIGERTDTQYF
TGTGCCAGCAGCTTAATCGGGGAACGCACAGATACGCAGTATTTT
>NA|TRBJ1-6|NA|TRBV2
CASSLDVEGTLHF
TGTGCCAGCAGTCTGGATGTCGAGGGCACCCTCCACTTT
>NA|TRBJ1-4|few|TRBV4-2
CASSQDLLGGATNEKLFF
TGTGCCAGCAGCCAAGATCTGTTGGGGGGAGCAACTAATGAAAAACTGTTTTTT
>TRBD1|TRBJ1-1|few|TRBV6-4
CASSPGGQGAGAFF
TGTGCCAGCAGTCCTGGGGGACAGGGGGCCGGAGCTTTCTTT
>NA|TRBJ1-6|NA|TRBV5-1
CASSLASGVDSPLHF
TGCGCCAGCAGCTTGGCATCCGGGGTGGATTCACCCCTCCACTTT
>TRBD1|TRBJ2-7|NA|TRBV19
CASRPPGQRDEQYF
TGTGCCAGTAGACCCCCGGGACAGAGGGACGAGCAGTACTTC
>TRBD2|TRBJ2-1|NA|TRBV10-3
CAISGGGAHTYNEQFF
TGTGCCATCAGTGGCGGGGGGGCTCACACGTACAATGAGCAGTTCTTC
>NA|TRBJ1-4|NA|TRBV27
CASRRTPPTGNEKLFF
TGTGCCAGCAGGAGAACTCCCCCGACGGGTAATGAAAAACTGTTTTTT
>NA|TRBJ2-3|NA|TRBV5-8
CASSPNAPQDTQYF
TGTGCCAGCAGCCCAAACGCTCCGCAGGATACGCAGTATTTT